This T cell receptor beta chain was found in a study of blood T cell repertoires in COVID-19. Background on the study: T cells, B-cell-depleted T cells, or PBMCs supplied cDNA or gDNA.

From germline, CDR1 is MDHEN and CDR2 SYDVKM. CDR3 length equals 15 residues. The junction had 6 bases not matched to a gene; V was cut back by 3 bases and J by 3 bases. Generated by immunoSEQ multiplex PCR, the TCRdb table keeps only in-frame clones and is missing some. The sample contains 85,000 to 130,000 clones, roughly 82% of which appear only once. Sequences were obtained from peripheral blood. The clonotype was recovered from a man in his sixties with acute or convalescent COVID-19. The rearrangement joins TRBV28 to TRBJ2-5; 8 positions agree with TRBD2. The CDR3 DNA reads TGTGCCAGCAGTTTCGGGACTAGGGGTAAAGAGACCCAGTACTTC. Its translation is CASSFGTRGKETQYF.